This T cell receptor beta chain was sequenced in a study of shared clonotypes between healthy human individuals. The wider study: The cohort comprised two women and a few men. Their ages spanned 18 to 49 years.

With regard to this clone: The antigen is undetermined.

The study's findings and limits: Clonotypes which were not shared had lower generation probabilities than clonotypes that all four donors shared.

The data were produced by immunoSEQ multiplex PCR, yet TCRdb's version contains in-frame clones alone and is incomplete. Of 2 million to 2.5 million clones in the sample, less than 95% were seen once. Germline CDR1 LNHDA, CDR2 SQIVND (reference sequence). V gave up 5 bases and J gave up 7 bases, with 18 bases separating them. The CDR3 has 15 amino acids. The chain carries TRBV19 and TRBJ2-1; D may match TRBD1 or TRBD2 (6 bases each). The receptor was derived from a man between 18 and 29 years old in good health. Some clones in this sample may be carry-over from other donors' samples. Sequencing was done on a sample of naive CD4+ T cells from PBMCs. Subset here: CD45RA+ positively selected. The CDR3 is CASSPGARVWNEQFF. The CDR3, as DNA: TGTGCCAGTAGTCCGGGGGCTAGAGTTTGGAATGAGCAGTTCTTC.